The clone carrying this TCR beta chain was detected only a few times. This entry is derived from a study of blood T cell repertoires in COVID-19. The overall study: The cDNA or gDNA used as material had been derived from T cells, B-cell-depleted T cells, or PBMCs.

The CDR3 spans 15 residues. Looked up from germline, CDR1 is SGHTA and CDR2 is FQGNSA. The junction had 5 bases not matched to a gene; V was cut back by 1 base and J by 9 bases. Generated by immunoSEQ multiplex PCR, the TCRdb table keeps only in-frame clones and is missing some. Of a few hundred thousand clones in the sample, around 83% were seen once. The TCR was taken from a man between 35 and 55 years old with acute or convalescent COVID-19. The rearrangement joins TRBV7-2 to TRBJ1-6; TRBD1 matches at 8 bases. Sequenced input: peripheral blood. The CDR3 protein is CASSLGRTGISPLHF. DNA of the CDR3: TGTGCCAGCAGCTTAGGGCGGACAGGGATTTCACCCCTCCACTTT.